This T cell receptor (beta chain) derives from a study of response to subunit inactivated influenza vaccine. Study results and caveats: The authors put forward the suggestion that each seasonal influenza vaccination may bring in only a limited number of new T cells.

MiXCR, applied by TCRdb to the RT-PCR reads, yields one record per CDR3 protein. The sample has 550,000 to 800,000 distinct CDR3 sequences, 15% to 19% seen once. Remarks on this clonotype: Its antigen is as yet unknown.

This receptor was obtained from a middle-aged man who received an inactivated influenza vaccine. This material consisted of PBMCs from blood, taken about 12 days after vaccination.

Here the CDR3 DNA reads TGTGCCAGCAGGCCCCAGGAAGCAACCGATACGCAGTATTTT. Protein sequence: CASRPQEATDTQYF. The chain combines TRBV2 with TRBJ2-3; D is uncertain. V lost 6 bases and J 6 bases, leaving 16 bases between the germline ends. Germline assignment: CDR1 SNHLY and CDR2 FYNNEI. The CDR3 extends over 14 amino acids.